This T cell receptor (beta chain) was recorded in a study of cytomegalovirus exposure and HLA in healthy donors (dated by TCRdb to 2015 to 2018). Context from the whole study: An earlier analysis of several hundred of the donors reported approximately 270 Gb of sequence data and some 120 million unique TCR beta sequences from about 179 million T cells. An early release that covered about 600 HLA-typed donors contained about 290 gigabases of sequencing data and 75 million to 100 million unique TCR sequences. Of the approximately 400 genotyped donors, 80% to 90% were placed in the genetic ancestry cluster associated with self-reported Caucasian donors. To predict cytomegalovirus infection status, the study brought together high-throughput TCR immunosequencing, statistical association of individual TCRs with disease status, and machine learning. An earlier analysis of some 600 of the donors applied high-throughput TCR beta sequencing to assess whether each TCR beta V gene segment acted as functional or pseudogenic. Among about 400 genotyped donors of the cohort, an average of approximately 240,000 unique TCR beta nucleotide sequences was sequenced per donor, of which about 19% were non-productive. Alongside the repertoire data, information on donor age, sex, ethnicity and CMV serostatus was compiled. Every discovery cohort repertoire had been produced on one sequencing platform. To study patterns of TCR occurrence, a later analysis re-analyzed previously published TCR beta repertoires from 650 to 750 donors and added high-resolution HLA genotyping. A later genetic analysis took genome-wide SNP genotypes for 398 of the 666 donors and used that subset as a discovery cohort. About five DR-DQ haplotypes were handled as single units for association and clustering, since linkage in the cohort was strong. Along with the approximately 600-subject first cohort, a separate validation cohort of over a hundred different subjects was used. In the later analysis, no new phenotypic data were used to find candidate immune exposures; instead, reliance was placed on TCR beta sequences and their occurrence across donors. The study profiled the T cell repertoires of hundreds of subjects by immunosequencing and related them to cytomegalovirus serostatus. Typing coverage varied by locus: about 620-630 donors for A, B, C, DRB1 and DQB1; under 550 for DQA1; around 610 for DPA1; roughly 470 for DPB1. The study aimed to test whether signatures of past pathogen exposure could be identified by cataloging public T cell receptors. Both class I and class II loci were covered by HLA typing, at four-digit resolution. What the study reported, not specific to this receptor: A later analysis found that HLA-associated TCR beta chains were more clonally expanded and had lower generation probabilities than equally common non-associated chains. According to a later analysis, TCR association rates differed among HLA loci, with DRB1 alleles showing the most associated TCRs and HLA-C alleles showing the fewest. Most TCR sequences were seen in very few donors, while some public TCRs were found in many individuals. A further reported finding was that TCR beta sequences accurately predicted the HLA-A and HLA-B alleles for most subjects in the first cohort. Assigning TCR associations to individual alleles was difficult when HLA alleles, especially DR and DQ, strongly co-occurred. Broadly in line with IMGT annotations, most TCR beta V segments showed up in productive rearrangements about 87% or about 30% of the time in an earlier analysis of under 700 of the donors. A total of fewer than 200 TCR beta chains were listed by the study as associated with cytomegalovirus. HLA typing was unavailable for some donors at each locus, so association tests used only the typed subset. The only immune exposure information available for the cohort was CMV serostatus. Correlated functional status among segregating V segments might be attributable to linkage disequilibrium, but an unknown experimental factor could not be ruled out. The cohort was sequenced for TCR beta chains only, and without alpha or paired-chain data the features that could be detected were limited. The 87-base-pair reads could not distinguish some IMGT-functional V segments, including TRBV6-2 and TRBV6-3, so those segments were excluded. Roughly uniform sequencing depth across donors was assumed in presence/absence analyses, although this assumption may not hold. The classifier was reported to diagnose cytomegalovirus status with high specificity and sensitivity in both the original cohort and the validation cohort. A few of the identified cytomegalovirus-associated TCR beta chains were confirmed in vitro to be specific for cytomegalovirus antigens. Compared with the 666-donor mean, donors in an Asian-associated ancestry cluster had fewer N-insertions in productive TCRs, according to a later genetic analysis. An association between a missense DCLRE1C variant and V-gene and J-gene trimming of TCR beta chains was found in a later genetic analysis and replicated in an independent cohort. Most CMV-associated TCR beta chains appeared to be HLA-restricted in a later analysis, and the HLA associations seemed to be driven largely by CMV exposure. A cluster of highly shared sequence variants was judged likely to be a technical artifact of the sequencing pipeline. Around 16 rarely observed V segments, including chromosome 9 orphons, were excluded from the earlier analysis of almost 600 of the donors because counts were too low. The authors suggested that the approach could potentially be extended to other disease states and immunological phenotypes. Specific HLA alleles were associated with about 17,000 TCR beta sequences at a false discovery rate of 0.05 in a later analysis. In a later analysis, several top co-occurrence clusters were reported to appear linked to parvovirus B19, influenza, CMV and Epstein-Barr virus.

The cohort was made up of 650 to 700 healthy bone marrow donors. All cohort members were sampled while nominally healthy, although unrecorded immune exposures were likely present. CMV serostatus was positive for roughly 290 and negative for about half of the roughly 670 cohort members, and was not recorded for this donor. Every donor gave a peripheral blood sample, and the peripheral blood mononuclear cells from that sample were used for TCR beta sequencing. Genomic DNA extraction from the blood cell samples was performed with the Qiagen DNeasy Blood Extraction Kit. V is pared back by 5 bases and J by 4 bases, with 8 bases lying between the germline termini. The CDR3 contains 13 residues, cysteine and phenylalanine counted. Only the CDR3 region is kept as DNA, spanning 39 bases read in frame from base 1. Via the germline V gene, CDR1 is MDHEN and CDR2 SYDVKM. The method was the immunoSEQ multiplex PCR assay. A mixture of 60 forward primers for TCR Vbeta segments and 13 reverse primers for TCR Jbeta segments was used in the multiplex PCR. A multiplex PCR assay on genomic DNA amplified the CDR3 region of rearranged TCR beta genes. Amplified TCR beta libraries were sequenced as 87-base-pair reads on the Illumina HiSeq System. The study's own analysis went as follows. A later analysis tallied around 80 million unique TCR beta chains across the 610 or so repertoires, and approximately 11 million of those chains were shared by two or more donors. To remove PCR and sequencing errors, raw reads were error-corrected and collapsed into unique sequences using a nearest-neighbor algorithm that merged closely related sequences. To assign V, D and J gene segments, CDR3 sequences were aligned to IMGT reference sequences. For a sequence to be retained, a match of at least six nucleotides to both a V gene segment and a J gene segment was required. A rearrangement was called productive if the CDR3 had no stop codons and remained in frame with V and J, and every other rearrangement was called non-productive. Following IMGT convention, CDR3 was defined as the stretch from the second conserved V-encoded cysteine to the conserved J-encoded phenylalanine. The earlier analysis of fewer than 700 of the donors excluded sequences that lacked an unambiguous match to a single V gene segment. An earlier analysis of some 500 of the donors classified V segments as functional when productive rearrangements were above 56.7% and as segregating when the standard deviation between donors was above 5%. A statistical classification framework was built to diagnose cytomegalovirus status from the catalog of TCR beta chain sequences. In a later analysis, V and J genes were assigned by comparing TCR nucleotide sequences against IMGT/GENE-DB human TR gene sequences. In a later analysis, CDR3 sequences and most-parsimonious VDJ recombination scenarios were assigned using the TCRdist pipeline. In a later analysis, every TCR beta chain was defined by the combination of its CDR3 amino acid sequence and its V-gene family, and reads without a unique V-gene family were dropped. A later analysis removed 500 to 600 highly shared, low-generation-probability nucleotide sequences to deal with suspected cross-contamination and a sequencing artifact. A later analysis calculated a clonal expansion index for each public chain from normalized within-repertoire ranks of inferred template counts. A later analysis computed generation probabilities with a VDJ recombination model fitted to out-of-frame rearrangements, and checked the results against IGoR. A later analysis scored TCR-TCR, TCR-HLA and TCR-CMV co-occurrence with hypergeometric tests, applying a repertoire-size bias correction to TCR pairs. To estimate false discovery rates, a later analysis permuted the HLA or CMV assignments 20 times. A later analysis grouped co-occurring TCRs with DBSCAN, adding TCRdist sequence similarity when clustering within HLA-allele-positive subsets. Repertoires with fewer than 30,000 or more than 120,000 public chains were left out of co-occurrence clustering, as were four to six repertoires with anomalous nucleotide sharing. Not all clones reach the TCRdb copy of this immuneACCESS table, which keeps in-frame sequences only. Checked studies attribute under half of the gap to unresolved V genes and leave the rest unexplained. That table is the source of V, J and clone size, and D and trimming were worked out from the DNA. The sample includes 200,000 to 250,000 clones, with 85% observed a single time. The top ten clones comprise over 1% of the sample.

This clone was detected only once. The clone's antigen remains unknown. No base-level quality is on record; no much larger clone is a single base apart. This receptor was identified in a human donor in good health. The sequence is built from TRBV28 and TRBJ2-2, with no D gene named confidently. The sample consisted of PBMCs. This receptor carries the CDR3 CASSLVGTGELFF. The DNA sequence reads TGTGCCAGCAGTCTAGTTGGCACCGGGGAGCTGTTTTTT.